These 27 T cell receptor beta chains share one sample of origin, sequenced in a study of blood T cell repertoires in COVID-19. The assay was immunoSEQ multiplex PCR, and TCRdb's table has in-frame clones only and misses some. The sample yields approximately 90,000 clones, 78% seen once. Sequencing was performed on peripheral blood. The source is a man aged 65 to 79 with COVID-19, enrolled during active disease.

This clone occurred once. The V call is TRBV6-2 or TRBV6-3, the J call TRBJ2-4, with D possibly TRBD2 on 5 matching bases. The V gene lost 5 bases and the J gene lost 6 bases, with 20 bases spanning the gap. Germline assignment: CDR1 MNHEY and CDR2 SVGEGT. The CDR3 is made up of 16 amino acids. The CDR3 DNA sequence: TGTGCCAGCAGTACCTATCGGGGTCTTCAAGGAAACATTCAGTACTTC. Translating it yields CASSTYRGLQGNIQYF.

This rearrangement joins TRBV5-1 to TRBJ1-3; 7 nucleotides line up with TRBD1. Germline trimming cut 2 bases from V and 4 bases from J; bases unmatched to any gene: 3. The CDR3 has 14 residues. Looked up from germline, CDR1 is SGHRS and CDR2 is YFSETQ. Here the CDR3 reads CASSFGTVGNTIYF. CDR3 bases: TGCGCCAGCAGCTTCGGGACAGTCGGAAACACCATATATTTT.

The V and J genes are TRBV3-1 (or the pseudogene TRBV3-2) and TRBJ1-5; the match to TRBD1 covers 7 bases. The germline V gene encodes CDR1 LGHDT and CDR2 YNNKEL (reference sequence). CDR3 length: 19 residues. V shed 4 bases and J 2 bases; nucleotides not matched to a gene: 17. CDR3 loop: CASSRGPKVQGLGNQPQHF. DNA for the CDR3: TGTGCCAGCAGCCGGGGACCGAAGGTACAGGGGCTGGGCAATCAGCCCCAGCATTTT.

The rearrangement links TRBV19 to TRBJ2-1; TRBD1 aligns across 7 bases. Germline V gene data show CDR1 as LNHDA and CDR2 as SQIVND (reference sequence). V lost 6 bases, J lost 8 bases, and 4 bases stayed unmatched. The CDR3 has 12 amino acids. The CDR3 spells CASRLGGHEQFF. The CDR3 DNA sequence: TGTGCCAGTAGGTTAGGGGGCCATGAGCAGTTCTTC.

This sequence joins TRBV6-5 and TRBJ1-2; TRBD1 might be the D (6 bases). This CDR3 spans 12 amino acids. V was cut by 8 bases and J by 8 bases, with 15 bases left in between. CDR1 is MNHEY, CDR2 SVGAGI, per germline. The CDR3 sequence is CASRDTIRGYTF. The CDR3 DNA is TGTGCCAGCCGGGACACTATCAGGGGCTACACCTTC.

The genes are TRBV4-2 and TRBJ2-3; 10 nucleotides line up with TRBD2. J was trimmed by 7 bases and V by 4 bases; bases with no gene match: 5. Germline V gene lookup returns CDR1 LGHNA and CDR2 YNFKEQ. There are 14 residues in the CDR3. The CDR3 loop reads CASSLAGGGNTQYF. CDR3 sequence (DNA): TGTGCCAGCAGCCTAGCGGGAGGTGGAAATACGCAGTATTTT.

The chain employs TRBV19 and TRBJ1-3, with D tentatively TRBD1 (5 bases). The germline V gene encodes CDR1 LNHDA and CDR2 SQIVND (reference sequence). V was clipped by 7 bases and J by 0 bases, with 10 bases between them. The CDR3 runs to 14 residues. CDR3 nucleotides: TGTGCCAGTACCACCGGGGGCTCTGGAAACACCATATATTTT. As protein: CASTTGGSGNTIYF.

V gene TRBV27 combines with J gene TRBJ1-1; no clear D gene. CDR3 length equals 14 residues. In germline, CDR1 is MNHEY, CDR2 SMNVEV (reference sequence). Trimming shortened V by 0 bases and J by 0 bases, and 5 bases separated the two germline ends. This CDR3 reads CASSLSRVNTEAFF. The CDR3 DNA is TGTGCCAGCAGTTTATCGCGGGTGAACACTGAAGCTTTCTTT.

The chain uses TRBV7-2 and TRBJ2-7; 8 nucleotides align to TRBD2. CDR3 size: 15 residues. The V gene end was trimmed by 5 bases and the J gene end by 2 bases; junction bases not matched to a gene: 8. Germline loops: CDR1 SGHTA, CDR2 FQGNSA. CDR3 nucleotide sequence: TGTGCCAGCAGCCCGCAGCGGGGGACTACCTACGAGCAGTACTTC. This codes for CASSPQRGTTYEQYF.

The V call is TRBV6-2 or TRBV6-3, the J call TRBJ1-1; D might be TRBD1 (5 bases). V shed 5 bases and J shed 7 bases, with 14 bases lying between them. The CDR3 runs to 13 residues. The germline V gene encodes CDR1 MNHEY and CDR2 SVGEGT. This CDR3 reads CASSQDRYYEAFF. Written as DNA, the CDR3 is TGTGCCAGCAGTCAAGACAGATATTATGAAGCTTTCTTT.

Relative to its sample, this clone is medium-sized (0.01 to 0.1%). V and J are TRBV28 and TRBJ1-1, with D uncertain. This CDR3 is built from 12 residues. Germline CDR1 is MDHEN and CDR2 is SYDVKM. V was trimmed by 4 bases and J by 6 bases, leaving 9 bases between them. DNA for the CDR3: TGTGCCAGCAGTTACCGCGAGGCTGAAGCTTTCTTT. Its translation: CASSYREAEAFF.

The genes are TRBV4-1 and TRBJ1-6; D not certain. V lost 0 bases to trimming and J lost 10 bases, with 16 bases between them. Germline lookup yields CDR1 MGHRA and CDR2 YSYEKL. CDR3 length: 16 residues. The CDR3 nucleotides are TGCGCCAGCAGCCAAGATGAGGCCAATCTCTTATCACCCCTCCACTTT. Residues: CASSQDEANLLSPLHF.

The genes are TRBV4-3 and TRBJ1-2; 9 nucleotides match TRBD1. Germline V gene sequence: CDR1 LGHNA, CDR2 YSLEER. Trimming removed 0 bases from V and 0 bases from J; junction bases left unmatched: 11. The CDR3 sequence is 19 residues long. The CDR3: CASSQDINRGPTANYGYTF. CDR3 nucleotide sequence: TGCGCCAGCAGCCAAGATATAAACAGGGGGCCGACCGCTAACTATGGCTACACCTTC.

The rearrangement links TRBV5-1 to TRBJ1-5; D not certain. Germline CDR1 SGHRS, CDR2 YFSETQ. Trimming removed 3 bases from V and 1 base from J, with 5 bases in between. The CDR3 runs 13 residues. In nucleotides, the CDR3 is TGCGCCAGCAGCTCCGGGAGCAATCAGCCCCAGCATTTT. This gives the protein CASSSGSNQPQHF.

The chain is built from TRBV4-1 and TRBJ2-3, with 8 bases that match TRBD1. Unmatched junction bases numbered 6, after V lost 4 bases and J lost 0 bases. CDR1 is MGHRA, CDR2 YSYEKL, per germline. The CDR3 loop spans 16 amino acids. The CDR3 spells CASSLWDRTSTDTQYF. CDR3 nucleotides: TGCGCCAGCAGCCTGTGGGACAGGACTAGCACAGATACGCAGTATTTT.

The chain recombines TRBV25-1 with TRBJ1-2; 7 bases are a match to TRBD1. Trimming removed 1 base from V and 4 bases from J; junction bases left unmatched: 6. Germline-derived CDR1 and CDR2 are MGHDK and SYGVNS. The CDR3 extends over 15 amino acids. CDR3 DNA: TGTGCCAGCAGTGAATCTAACAGGGGCGGCTATGGCTACACCTTC. This encodes CASSESNRGGYGYTF.

The CDR3 coding sequence is TGCAGCGTCCCCAGGACAGGGGTGTCGGGCTACACCTTC. Translated, it gives CSVPRTGVSGYTF. The chain combines TRBV29-1 with TRBJ1-2; 9 nucleotides line up with TRBD1. The germline CDR1 and CDR2 sequences are SQVTM and ANQGSEA. Trimming cost V 6 bases and J 8 bases; bases outside gene matches: 10. This CDR3 comprises 13 residues.

The chain couples TRBV6-2 or TRBV6-3 to TRBJ2-7; 8 bases line up with TRBD1. V gave up 5 bases and J gave up 4 bases; unmatched junction bases: 7. The germline gives CDR1 MNHEY, CDR2 SVGEGT. The CDR3 has 14 residues. For the CDR3, the DNA is TGTGCCAGCAGTCACCGGACAGGGAGGTACGAGCAGTACTTC. It is translated as CASSHRTGRYEQYF.

This chain connects TRBV20-1 to TRBJ2-3; D is unresolved. The CDR3 consists of 12 residues. Germline V gene data show CDR1 as DFQATT and CDR2 as SNEGSKA (reference sequence). Trimming stripped 3 bases from V and 10 bases from J, with 14 bases between. DNA for the CDR3: TGCAGTGCTAGTCGAGACTCCAGCGCGCAGTATTTT. Protein product: CSASRDSSAQYF.

This clone was detected only once. V is TRBV5-4 and J is TRBJ2-7, with D possibly TRBD1 on 6 matching bases. Germline loops: CDR1 SGHNT, CDR2 YYREEE (reference sequence). The V gene lost 10 bases and the J gene lost 4 bases, with 15 bases spanning the gap. The CDR3 has 12 residues. The CDR3 coding sequence is TGTGCCTGGGGTCAGGGGATTTACGAGCAGTACTTC. This translates into CAWGQGIYEQYF.

The chain couples TRBV4-1 to TRBJ2-4; 9 nucleotides match TRBD1. Germline lookup yields CDR1 MGHRA and CDR2 YSYEKL. This CDR3 region has 15 residues. V lost 4 bases and J lost 4; bases outside the gene matches: 5. This CDR3 reads CASSPAGTGKNIQYF. The CDR3 DNA follows: TGCGCCAGCAGCCCAGCCGGGACAGGGAAAAACATTCAGTACTTC.

This chain links TRBV19 with TRBJ2-4, with TRBD2 matching over 8 bases. The CDR3 has 14 amino acids. Germline V gene sequence: CDR1 LNHDA, CDR2 SQIVND (reference sequence). Germline trimming cut 8 bases from V and 8 bases from J; bases unmatched to any gene: 11. The CDR3 sequence: CASSRGARWDIQYF. The CDR3 DNA reads TGTGCCAGTTCGCGGGGGGCGAGATGGGACATTCAGTACTTC.

This sequence joins TRBV4-3 and TRBJ1-2; D not resolved. The CDR3 is made up of 14 amino acids. CDR1 LGHNA and CDR2 YSLEER come from the germline V gene. V lost 3 bases to trimming and J lost 4 bases, with 12 bases between them. In DNA, the CDR3 is TGCGCCAGCAGCCATCCTTCTAGCGGCTATGGCTACACCTTC. Translation: CASSHPSSGYGYTF.

The chain links TRBV5-1 to TRBJ2-1; 10 nucleotides agree with TRBD1. The CDR3 runs 14 residues. The germline gives CDR1 SGHRS, CDR2 YFSETQ. Trimming removed 6 bases from V and 9 bases from J; junction bases left unmatched: 9. This chain's CDR3 is CASIPGQGSSEQFF. The DNA of the CDR3 is TGCGCCAGCATCCCGGGACAGGGGTCGAGTGAGCAGTTCTTC.

The chain couples TRBV5-8 to TRBJ1-5; D is perhaps TRBD1 (6 bases). The germline V gene has CDR1 SGHTS and CDR2 YDEGEE. Trimming shortened V by 4 bases and J by 13 bases, and 12 bases separated the two germline ends. This CDR3 comprises 11 residues. CDR3 nucleotide sequence: TGTGCCAGCAGCCACAGGGCCCCTCAGCATTTT. Its protein is CASSHRAPQHF. The whole variable domain, remainder taken from reference TRBV5-8 and TRBJ1-5, is EAGVTQSPTHLIKTRGQQATLRCSPISGHTSVYWYQQALGLGLQFLLWYDEGEERNRGNFPPRFSGRQFPNYSSELNVNALELEDSALYLCASSHRAPQHFGDGTRLSIL.

The V gene is TRBV25-1, the J gene TRBJ1-5; TRBD1 matches at 8 bases. The CDR3 covers 15 residues. CDR1 is MGHDK and CDR2 is SYGVNS in the germline V gene. CDR3 bases: TGTGTGATGGGGGAGACAGGGGCTAGGTCTCAGCCCCAGCATTTT. Its translation: CVMGETGARSQPQHF. Variable domain in full (rest from reference TRBV25-1 and TRBJ1-5): EADIYQTPRYLVIGTGKKITLECSQTMGHDKMYWYQQDPGMELHLIHYSYGVNSTEKGDLSSESTVSRIRTEHFPLTLESARPSHTSQYLCVMGETGARSQPQHFGDGTRLSIL.

CDR3 sequence (DNA): TGTGCCAGCAGTACAGGTTATGGCTACACCTTC. This translates into CASSTGYGYTF. The chain has TRBV28 and TRBJ1-2; D might be TRBD1 (5 bases). The CDR3 loop spans 11 amino acids. Trimming removed 5 bases from V and 5 bases from J, with 6 bases in between. The V gene's germline CDR1 is MDHEN and CDR2 SYDVKM.